The 13 T cell receptor beta chains below were found in one sample sequenced in a study of T cells expressing NK-cell markers. Reprocessing the 5' RACE reads, TCRdb reports a single entry for every CDR3 protein and omits DNA. The specimen's table records roughly 300,000 distinct CDR3 sequences. The sample consisted of blood T cells: a sorted CD56 or NKG2C T cell subset, CD4+ or CD8+ T cells, or bulk PBMC T cells (not recorded which). The origin of the receptors is a woman aged 18 to 75 in good health.

The chain joins TRBV11-2 to TRBJ2-1; checking the TCRdb D call of TRBD1 is not possible without DNA. The CDR3 consists of 15 residues. Germline-derived CDR1 and CDR2 are SGHAT and FQNNGV. The CDR3 reads CASSPPFDRTGEQFF.

The rearrangement joins TRBV28 to TRBJ2-7; the D gene TCRdb calls, TRBD2, cannot be checked with no DNA. The CDR3 spans 15 residues. CDR1 and CDR2 from the germline V gene are MDHEN and SYDVKM. The CDR3 protein is CASSPAGGPSYEQYF.

The V call is TRBV20-1, the J call TRBJ1-5. Germline values: CDR1 DFQATT, CDR2 SNEGSKA (reference sequence). The CDR3 contains 13 residues. This CDR3 is CSAIGESNQPQHF.

The rearrangement uses TRBV12-3 or TRBV12-4 and TRBJ1-6; TCRdb proposes TRBD1, but this gene call is untestable without DNA. This CDR3 comprises 16 residues. The CDR3 loop reads CASSPSRTGKNSPLHF.

The V and J genes are TRBV20-1 and TRBJ2-7; TCRdb indicates TRBD2, and absent DNA this call remains unverified. Germline-derived CDR1 and CDR2 are DFQATT and SNEGSKA (reference sequence). The CDR3 is made up of 17 amino acids. CDR3 protein: CSARDRTSGSLFREQYF.

This chain joins TRBV7-2 and TRBJ2-5; TCRdb outputs TRBD2, but without DNA this stays unchecked. The CDR3 is made up of 15 amino acids. Germline lookup yields CDR1 SGHTA and CDR2 FQGNSA. The CDR3 is CASSLGAGLAGTQYF.

This chain uses TRBV5-1 with TRBJ1-2. CDR1 is SGHRS, CDR2 YFSETQ, per germline. CDR3 size: 13 residues. The chain's CDR3 is CASSPTGLYGYTF.

The CDR3 region is CASSYSKLAGGTDTQYF. The rearrangement joins TRBV6-5 to TRBJ2-3; checking the TCRdb D call of TRBD2 is not possible without DNA. Germline V gives CDR1 MNHEY, CDR2 SVGAGI. The CDR3 length is 17 residues.

V and J are TRBV12-3 or TRBV12-4 and TRBJ2-1; TCRdb selects TRBD1, and the lack of DNA leaves this call unchecked. The CDR3 length is 14 residues. The CDR3 spells CASSLSGGYNEQFF.

The CDR3 spells CSVEPRNSGANVLTF. The chain uses TRBV29-1 and TRBJ2-6. The CDR3 runs 15 residues. The germline gives CDR1 SQVTM, CDR2 ANQGSEA.

J is TRBJ1-1 and V is TRBV6-2 or TRBV6-3; absent DNA, TCRdb's TRBD1 call cannot be checked. The germline gives CDR1 MNHEY, CDR2 SVGEGT. This CDR3 comprises 13 residues. The chain's CDR3 is CASSITGTKVAFF.

CDR3: CSARGRGSTGELFF. The genes are TRBV20-1 and TRBJ2-2. Germline assignment: CDR1 DFQATT and CDR2 SNEGSKA (reference sequence). This CDR3 contains 14 residues.

The V and J genes are TRBV5-5 and TRBJ2-7; the TRBD1 assignment by TCRdb is unverifiable without DNA. The CDR3 is 15 residues long. Germline-derived CDR1 and CDR2 are SGHKS and YYEKEE (reference sequence). The CDR3 region is CASSGDREAFYEQYF.